The entry below gives a single TCR beta chain sequence along with its context. Its antigen remains unidentified. No clone much larger than this one lies a single base away; base qualities are absent. TCRbeta CDR3 regions were amplified by the immunoSEQ bias-controlled multiplex PCR and were subjected to high-throughput sequencing. The original methods were these. CDR3 sequences were collapsed and filtered by the immunoSEQ vendor pipeline to quantify abundance and frequency of each unique TCRbeta CDR3. Dominant CDR3 amino acid sequences were clustered with SARS-CoV-2-specific ImmuneCODE TCRbeta sequences by CD-HIT at a 90% global sequence identity threshold. A clone was classed as hyperexpanded at a frequency of 0.1 to 1 and as large at a frequency of 0.01 to 0.1. MiXCR was used to confirm CDR3 amino acid sequences and V and J gene assignments of dominant clones. The R stringdist package was used to calculate Levenshtein distances between the patient clonotypes and the ImmuneCODE hits. This immuneACCESS table, as held by TCRdb, lists in-frame sequences with V and J called but not all clones. Of the missing ones, under half trace to an unresolved V gene in checked studies; the others have no known cause. V, J and clone size reflect that table, while D and trimming were determined from the DNA. The sample contains 10,000 to 13,000 clones, about 83% of them found a single time. 29% of the sample is in the top ten clones.

This record comes from a study of T cell repertoires in MIS-A myocarditis (dated by TCRdb to between 2021 and 2023). The CDR3 has 12 amino acids, counting the end cysteine and phenylalanine. Of all the DNA, just the CDR3 is kept, 36 bases in frame from base 1. Trimming removed 6 bases from V and 7 bases from J; the gene matches leave 3 bases unexplained. CDR1 SGHAT and CDR2 FQNNGV are derived from the germline V gene. The QIAamp DNA FFPE kit was used to extract genomic DNA from formalin-fixed paraffin-embedded autopsy tissue. Recombination joined TRBV11-2 with TRBJ2-1; 7 of the junction bases match TRBD1. The specimen was right ventricle heart tissue obtained at autopsy. The cell subset or site label for this specimen denotes: cardiac tissue sample (left or right ventricle, interventricular septum, or pericardium). This sequence originates from a young man with fulminant myocarditis from multisystem inflammatory syndrome in adults (MIS-A) after COVID-19. The nucleotide sequence reads TGTGCCAGCAGGGAGACAGGGAATGAGCAGTTCTTC. This codes for CASRETGNEQFF.